This TCR beta chain emerged from a study of cytomegalovirus exposure and HLA in healthy donors. As for the study in general: Roughly 80 million unique TCRs from HLA-typed donors were held in an early data release. Of 300 to 500 genotyped donors, about 81% clustered with self-reported Caucasian donors.

Note on this clone: Its antigen is still unknown. Other nucleotide sequences in the sample specify the same CDR3.

CDR1 is SGHRS, CDR2 YFSETQ, per germline. With 2 bases removed from V and 5 bases from J, the gap between germline ends came to 13 bases. The CDR3 sequence is 14 residues long. PCR employed 60 Vbeta and 13 Jbeta primers. Sequencing used immunoSEQ multiplex PCR; TCRdb keeps in-frame clones, though not all of them. The table shows around 130,000 clones, with more than 80% occurring only once. Findings and caveats of the study: Under in vitro conditions, three CMV-associated chains were confirmed as specific for CMV antigens.

This clonotype was obtained from a woman aged 25 to 39 in good health and CMV-seropositive. Input material: PBMCs. This sequence joins TRBV5-1 and TRBJ1-1; the D gene is possibly TRBD1 (6 bases). In DNA, the CDR3 is TGCGCCAGCAGCTTACAGGGTGGTGGAACTGAAGCTTTCTTT. Its translation: CASSLQGGGTEAFF.